This T cell receptor beta chain is drawn from a study of CD8+ T cells in alopecia areata. Study at large: The duration of tofacitinib was 6 to 18 months, with 6 months off drug afterward.

Per the germline V gene, CDR1 is SQVTM and CDR2 is ANQGSEA. The CDR3 has 14 amino acids. Trimming took 6 bases from V and 6 from J; bases not matched to a gene: 6. cDNA serving as the sequencing template came from extracted, reverse transcribed RNA. The table came from immunoSEQ multiplex PCR; TCRdb's copy has only in-frame clones and leaves some out. The sample lists 150,000 or so clones, 58% occurring once. Alopecia areata patients provided lesional scalp punch biopsies and peripheral blood. The clonotype was recovered from a human donor with alopecia areata. The specimen comprised CD4+ T cells sorted from blood, sampled at week 0. The chain is built from TRBV29-1 and TRBJ2-2; 11 positions match TRBD1. CDR3 loop: CSVGTGGVSGELFF. The CDR3 coding sequence is TGCAGCGTCGGGACAGGGGGAGTATCCGGGGAGCTGTTTTTT.